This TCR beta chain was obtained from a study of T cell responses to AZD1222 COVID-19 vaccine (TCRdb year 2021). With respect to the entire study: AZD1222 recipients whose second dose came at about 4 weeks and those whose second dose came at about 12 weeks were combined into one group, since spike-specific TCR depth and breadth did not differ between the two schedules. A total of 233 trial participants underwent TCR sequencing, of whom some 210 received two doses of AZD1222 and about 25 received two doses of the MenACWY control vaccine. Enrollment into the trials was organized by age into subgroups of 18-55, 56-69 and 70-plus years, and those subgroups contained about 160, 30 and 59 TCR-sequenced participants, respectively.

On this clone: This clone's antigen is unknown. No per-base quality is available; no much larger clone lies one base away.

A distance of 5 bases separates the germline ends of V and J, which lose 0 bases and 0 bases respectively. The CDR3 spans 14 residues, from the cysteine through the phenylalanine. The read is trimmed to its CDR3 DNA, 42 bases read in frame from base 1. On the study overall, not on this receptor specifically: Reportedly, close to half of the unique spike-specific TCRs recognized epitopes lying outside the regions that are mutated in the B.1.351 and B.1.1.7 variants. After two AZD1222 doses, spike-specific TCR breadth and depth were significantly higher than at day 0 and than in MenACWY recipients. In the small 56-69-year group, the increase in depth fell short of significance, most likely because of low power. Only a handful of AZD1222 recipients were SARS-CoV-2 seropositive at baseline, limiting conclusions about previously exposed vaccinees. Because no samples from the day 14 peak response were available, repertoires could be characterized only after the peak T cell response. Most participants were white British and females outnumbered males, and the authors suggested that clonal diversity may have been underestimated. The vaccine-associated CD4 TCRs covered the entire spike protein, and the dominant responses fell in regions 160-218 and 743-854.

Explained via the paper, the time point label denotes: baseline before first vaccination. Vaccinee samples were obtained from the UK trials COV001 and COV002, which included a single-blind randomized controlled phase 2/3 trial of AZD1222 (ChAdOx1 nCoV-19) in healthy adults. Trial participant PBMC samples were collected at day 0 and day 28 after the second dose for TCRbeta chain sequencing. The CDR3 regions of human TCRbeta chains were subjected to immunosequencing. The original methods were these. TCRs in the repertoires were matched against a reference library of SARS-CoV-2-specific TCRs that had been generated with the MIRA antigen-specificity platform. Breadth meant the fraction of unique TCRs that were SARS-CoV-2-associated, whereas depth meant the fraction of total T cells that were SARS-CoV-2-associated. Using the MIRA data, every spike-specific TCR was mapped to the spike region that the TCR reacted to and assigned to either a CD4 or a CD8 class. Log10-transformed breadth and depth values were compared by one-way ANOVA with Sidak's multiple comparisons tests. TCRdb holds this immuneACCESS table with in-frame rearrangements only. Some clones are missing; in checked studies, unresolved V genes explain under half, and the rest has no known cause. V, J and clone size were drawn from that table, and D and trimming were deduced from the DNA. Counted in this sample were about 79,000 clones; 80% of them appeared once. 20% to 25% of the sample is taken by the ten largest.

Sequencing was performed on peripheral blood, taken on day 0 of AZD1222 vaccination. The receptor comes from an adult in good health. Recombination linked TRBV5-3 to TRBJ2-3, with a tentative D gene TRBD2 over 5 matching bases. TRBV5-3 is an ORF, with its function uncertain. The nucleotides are TGTGCCAGAAGCTTGGGGACTAGCACAGATACGCAGTATTTT. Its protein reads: CARSLGTSTDTQYF.